This T cell receptor (beta chain) was profiled in a study of tumor and adjacent non-tumor tissue in lung cancer (dated by TCRdb to the late 2010s). In terms of the full investigation: The cohort included some twelve adenocarcinoma, 2 squamous cell carcinoma and 1 small cell lung cancer patients. Among the approximately 15 patients, ages ranged from about 31 to 76 years, some ten were men and 5 were women, and disease was TNM stage I to III. Sequencing generated a total of approximately 130,000,000 productive TCRbeta reads, averaging around 4 million reads per sample. The study compared bulk TCRbeta repertoires from lung tumor tissue and matched distant non-tumor lung tissue of more than 12 lung cancer patients. Around 30 paired specimens, one tumor and one normal lung sample per patient, were profiled by TCRbeta CDR3 sequencing. General conclusions and limits of the study: The cohort had only roughly 14 patients, and the authors noted that larger samples and more detailed clinical data are needed. Younger patients had significantly higher TCR diversity, and higher tumor TCR diversity was associated with shorter overall and disease-free survival. A significantly larger cumulative share of the repertoire was made up by the top 100 clones in normal lung than in tumor tissue. Peripheral blood was not sequenced, so blood TCRbeta repertoires were not examined in the lung cancer patients of the study. Neither the sequencing platform nor unique molecular identifiers are mentioned in the methods. TCR diversity (inverse Simpson) was significantly higher in tumor than in normal lung tissue (431.37 vs 166.20, P = 0.0075, Mann-Whitney U test).

The CDR3 spans 13 residues, from the cysteine through the phenylalanine. Only the CDR3 region is kept as DNA, spanning 39 bases read in frame from base 1. For CDR1 and CDR2, the germline V gene lists MNHEY and SVGEGT. The library was prepared using multiplex PCR. Reads for this sample came from an Illumina HiSeq 2500. TCRbeta libraries were built by three rounds of nested PCR using primers (Table S4), following protocols modified from ARM-PCR. Before sequencing, PCR products in the 200-500 bp range were cut out of the gel and cleaned up using the QIAquick gel extraction kit. The original pipeline was this. Trimmomatic was used to clean the reads, FLASH merged the cleaned reads into complete CDR3 sequences, and MiTCR assigned the sequences to V(D)J germline segments. Clonal diversity was computed as the inverse Simpson's index with VDJtools. Productive reads were defined as in-frame sequences without a premature stop codon. TCRdb trimmed the raw reads at Q25, called clones with MiXCR and kept productive beta chains. CDR3 protein duplicates are merged, each entry listing the most common genes and DNA. The authors' filters were not applied to this entry. The sample includes under 95,000 distinct CDR3 sequences, with 65% to 75% observed a single time. Approximately 16% of the sample lies in the top ten.

RNA was isolated from bulk, unsorted tissue, and RNA quality was assessed with a NanoDrop ND-1000 and an Agilent 2100. All donors had newly diagnosed lung cancer, had not received prior chemotherapy, and were admitted for thoracic surgery in China between August and November 2014. The study excluded patients who had received radiotherapy or chemotherapy before or who had another cancer at the same time. Pieces of surgical tissue measuring roughly 1-2.3 cm3 were kept in RNAlater solution and stored at -80 degrees C until use. Points on this clonotype: This clone's antigen is unknown. A much bigger clone sits one base away, suggesting this may be a read error.

This receptor chain uses TRBV6-2 or TRBV6-3 and TRBJ2-5, with no confidently assigned D gene. This sequence was found in a man aged 55-75 years with non-small cell lung cancer. Material for sequencing was lung tumor tissue. The bases are TGTGCCTGCAGTTACGACGGTTACGGGACCCAGTACTTC. It specifies CACSYDGYGTQYF.